This TCR beta chain was profiled in a study of shared clonotypes between healthy human individuals (dated by TCRdb to 2019 to 2021). With respect to the entire study: A couple of women and a few men aged 18 to 49 years were included in the cohort. Blood TCR repertoires of five healthy adults were deeply sequenced to estimate repertoire size and the extent of clonotype sharing between individuals. To increase sequencing depth and limit assay-specific biases, TCR repertoire library preparation and sequencing were carried out by different laboratories using diverse techniques. Between about 0.8 and 9 billion PBMCs per donor were obtained by leukapheresis. For each donor, CD4 naive and CD4 memory were each given three plates, CD8 naive was given two plates, and CD8 memory was given one plate.

TCR CDR3 regions were amplified from genomic DNA by multiplex PCR using the deep immunoSEQ assay. For each cell subset, the extracted genomic DNA was distributed evenly across all wells of several immunoSEQ 96-well plates, and each plate served as one replicate. For sorted subsets, roughly 190 ng of genomic DNA, equivalent to some 30,000 T cell genomes, went into each replicate PCR. Purified libraries were quantified with a Qubit 3.0 fluorometer, sized on a Bioanalyzer 2100, and re-quantified with the KAPA Library Quantification kit. A separate single-read 150-cycle Illumina NextSeq 550 flow cell was used to sequence each immunoSEQ 96-well plate. Per the original workflow: Because only junctional sequences without quality scores were contained in the immunoSEQ output, filtering matching that applied to full-length reads could not be performed. Sequences were annotated with PyIR, a Python wrapper for IgBLAST v1.9, and V/J genes and CDR3 were assigned using IMGT germline references. Any read was removed if the V/J assignment was weak (E-value above 1e-6), the CDR3 was missing, or the read contained stop codons, out-of-frame junctions, or ambiguous translated residues. A V3J clonotype was defined by an identical inferred V gene, J gene, and CDR3 amino acid sequence. The percentage overlap between two repertoires was calculated by dividing the number of shared unique clonotypes by the size of the smaller repertoire. Repertoire richness was assessed with RTK rarefaction, the Chao1 estimator, and Recon v2.1 estimates of unobserved clonotypes. Generation probabilities for all TCRbeta clonotypes obtained by the gDNA method from a few donors were computed using OLGA. In its TCRdb copy, this immuneACCESS table keeps in-frame sequences only and misses some clones. Where compared with another copy, unresolved V genes explain less than half of these, and the others have no known cause. V and J calls and clone size are as listed in that table; D and trimming were resolved from the DNA. The sample yields about 2 million clones; about 95% were counted once. Clones ranked in the top ten supply more than 0.95% of the sample.

What the research found in general, with its limitations: Larger estimated clonotype richness was generally found for naive subsets than for memory subsets. Compared with non-shared clonotypes, clonotypes shared by all four sorted-subset donors had higher generation probabilities. Sampling was restricted to blood, and TCR repertoires in tissue are likely to differ from TCR repertoires in blood. Rarefaction of sorted-subset datasets indicated incomplete sequencing despite the large sequencing depth. About 4.5% of naive CD4, roughly 3.6% of naive CD8, around 2.3% of memory CD4, and around 0.42% of memory CD8 clonotypes were shared across a handful of donors. The small number of donors limited the genetic and exposure-history diversity represented. Based on pairwise subsampling, the degree of clonotype sharing among donors was expected to be affected by sequencing depth.

In the case of this clone: The target of this receptor is not known. No base quality values were provided; no much bigger clone lies one nucleotide off.

CD8 naive samples were obtained by positive selection for CCR7 among CD45RO-negative cells, yielding a CD45RA+CCR7+ population from which TemRA cells were excluded. Donors were healthy HIV-negative adults with no recently reported acute infections or vaccinations. All donors were Caucasian adults living in Nashville, Tennessee, USA. After blood collection by leukapheresis, PBMCs were isolated using Ficoll-Histopaque density gradient centrifugation and then cryopreserved in the vapor phase of liquid nitrogen. Analytical flow cytometry was used to check the purity and quantity of every magnetically sorted T cell population. Genomic DNA was isolated from every sorted fraction and measured by UV absorbance on a Nanodrop 2000c. Measured from the cysteine to the phenylalanine, the CDR3 is 13 residues long. Only CDR3 DNA is held: 39 bases, read in frame from base 1. A distance of 16 bases separates the germline ends of V and J, which lose 7 bases and 8 bases respectively. The germline V gene specifies SGHRS as CDR1 and YFSETQ as CDR2.

The receptor was isolated from a man between 18 and 29 years old in good health. The chain was built from TRBV5-1 and TRBJ2-1, with the D call perhaps TRBD1 or TRBD2, each one matching 5 bases. The sequenced sample consisted of naive CD8+ T cells sorted from blood. The label giving this sample's cell subset or site can be read as: CD45RA+CCR7+. The CDR3 is CASRNPRDDEQFF. The nucleotides read TGCGCCAGCCGGAACCCCCGGGACGATGAGCAGTTCTTC.